These 28 T cell receptor beta chains were sequenced from one sample in a study of cytomegalovirus exposure and HLA in healthy donors. Primers included in the PCR were 60 Vbeta and 13 Jbeta primers. The data were produced by immunoSEQ multiplex PCR, yet TCRdb's version contains in-frame clones alone and is incomplete. This table holds 60,000 to 100,000 clones, 78% found once. The specimen was PBMCs. These receptors were taken from a male donor in good health and CMV-seropositive.

The chain joins TRBV5-1 to TRBJ2-7, with 12 nucleotides matching TRBD2. In germline, CDR1 is SGHRS, CDR2 YFSETQ. Trimming took 4 bases from V and 4 from J; bases not matched to a gene: 6. This CDR3 spans 15 amino acids. This chain's CDR3 is CASSPLAGGLYEQYF. The CDR3 DNA follows: TGCGCCAGCAGCCCGCTAGCGGGGGGGTTGTACGAGCAGTACTTC.

The rearrangement joins TRBV6-5 to TRBJ1-3, with D perhaps TRBD1 (5 bases). V lost 0 bases to trimming and J lost 3 bases, with 9 bases between them. This CDR3 is built from 15 residues. The germline CDR1 and CDR2 sequences are MNHEY and SVGAGI. CDR3: CASSYSGGLGNTIYF. The CDR3 DNA sequence: TGTGCCAGCAGTTACTCGGGGGGACTTGGAAACACCATATATTTT.

This chain joins TRBV15 and TRBJ2-5; possible D gene TRBD2, 6 bases. Germline V gene sequence: CDR1 LNHNV, CDR2 YYDKDF (reference sequence). The CDR3 spans 15 residues. V lost 3 bases to trimming and J lost 14 bases, with 25 bases between them. DNA for the CDR3: TGTGCCACCAGCAGCGGGGGACGGTACTCCTACGAGCAATACTTC. This sequence encodes CATSSGGRYSYEQYF. The full variable domain, its missing parts supplied by reference TRBV15 and TRBJ2-5, is DAMVIQNPRYQVTQFGKPVTLSCSQTLNHNVMYWYQQKSSQAPKLLFHYYDKDFNNEADTPDNFQSRRPNTSFCFLDIRSPGLGDTAMYLCATSSGGRYSYEQYFGPGTRLLVL.

The chain couples TRBV5-1 to TRBJ2-7; tentatively, D is TRBD2 (6 bases). The CDR3 sequence is 13 residues long. The V end lost 0 bases, the J end lost 3 bases, and 7 bases lay between the germline ends. The germline V gene has CDR1 SGHRS and CDR2 YFSETQ. The CDR3 bases are TGCGCCAGCAGCTTGGGGGGGGACTACGAGCAGTACTTC. Its protein is CASSLGGDYEQYF. Full variable domain (rest looked up from reference TRBV5-1 and TRBJ2-7): KAGVTQTPRYLIKTRGQQVTLSCSPISGHRSVSWYQQTPGQGLQFLFEYFSETQRNKGNFPGRFSGRQFSNSRSEMNVSTLELGDSALYLCASSLGGDYEQYFGPGTRLTVT.

This chain links TRBV4-1 with TRBJ2-7; D perhaps matches TRBD2 (6 bases). CDR3 length: 16 residues. Germline V gene sequence: CDR1 MGHRA, CDR2 YSYEKL. Between the trimmed V and J ends, which lost 1 base and 1 base, there was a span of 14 bases. In DNA form, the CDR3 reads TGCGCCAGCAGCCAAGTGGGGGGTAGGAAATCCTACGAGCAGTACTTC. It is translated as CASSQVGGRKSYEQYF.

The chain links TRBV5-1 to TRBJ2-5; D ambiguous. The CDR3 contains 15 residues. Germline-derived CDR1 and CDR2 are SGHRS and YFSETQ. V gave up 0 bases and J gave up 0 bases, with 9 bases separating them. Written as DNA, the CDR3 is TGCGCCAGCAGCTTGGACAGTCCGTACCAAGAGACCCAGTACTTC. Translated: CASSLDSPYQETQYF.

The rearrangement uses TRBV27 and TRBJ2-3; maybe TRBD1 (6 bases). Deletions cut 2 bases from V and 7 bases from J, with 16 bases between. Germline loops: CDR1 MNHEY, CDR2 SMNVEV (reference sequence). There are 15 residues in the CDR3. CDR3 amino acids: CASSLGISGAYTQYF. As DNA, the CDR3 is TGTGCCAGCAGTTTAGGTATCTCAGGGGCATATACGCAGTATTTT.

The J gene is TRBJ1-5, the V gene TRBV4-3; D is perhaps TRBD1 (5 bases). Per the germline V gene, CDR1 is LGHNA and CDR2 is YSLEER. This CDR3 has 16 amino acids. V gave up 0 bases and J gave up 4 bases, with 13 bases separating them. CDR3 nucleotide sequence: TGCGCCAGCAGCCAAGATTGGGGGGGATCTAATCAGCCCCAGCATTTT. Amino acid sequence: CASSQDWGGSNQPQHF.

The J gene is TRBJ2-7, the V gene TRBV28; weak D call: TRBD1 (6 bases). V was trimmed by 6 bases and J by 0 bases, leaving 12 bases between them. The CDR3 length is 14 residues. CDR1 and CDR2 (germline): MDHEN, SYDVKM. Written as DNA, the CDR3 is TGTGCCAGCAGAGGGACAAGCATCTCCTACGAGCAGTACTTC. Its translation: CASRGTSISYEQYF.

This clone was seen only a few times. The chain recombines TRBV6-1 with TRBJ1-3, with 8 bases identical to TRBD1. The germline V gene has CDR1 MNHNS and CDR2 SASEGT. J was trimmed by 2 bases and V by 4 bases; bases with no gene match: 10. This CDR3 is built from 17 residues. The CDR3 protein is CASSGRAGGFTGNTIYF. CDR3 in DNA: TGTGCCAGCAGTGGGCGGGCAGGGGGCTTCACTGGAAACACCATATATTTT.

This rearrangement joins TRBV29-1 to TRBJ2-5; D may be TRBD1 (5 bases). Germline V lookup: CDR1 SQVTM, CDR2 ANQGSEA. Between the trimmed V and J ends, which lost 4 bases and 2 bases, there was a span of 8 bases. The CDR3 runs 12 residues. CDR3 coding DNA: TGCAGCGTTGTGTGGACACAAGAGACCCAGTACTTC. Protein: CSVVWTQETQYF.

Written as DNA, the CDR3 is TGTGCCAGCAGTTTCCCACAGGGCCATCAGCCCCAGCATTTT. As protein: CASSFPQGHQPQHF. The chain combines TRBV28 with TRBJ1-5; D is possibly TRBD1 (6 bases). Trimming removed 3 bases from V and 5 bases from J, with 11 bases in between. There are 14 residues in the CDR3. CDR1 is MDHEN, CDR2 SYDVKM, per germline.

This clone was observed a handful of times. This CDR3 reads CASSQGRDRNTDTQYF. The CDR3 DNA sequence: TGTGCCAGCAGCCAAGGCCGGGACAGAAACACAGATACGCAGTATTTT. The rearrangement links TRBV4-2 to TRBJ2-3; 7 bases are a match to TRBD1. The CDR3 has 16 amino acids. CDR1 LGHNA and CDR2 YNFKEQ come from the germline V gene. V trimming: 1 base; J trimming: 2 bases; junction bases outside the gene matches: 6.

The chain has TRBV6-4 and TRBJ2-3, with 8 bases lining up with TRBD2. CDR3 length: 15 residues. Trimming removed 0 bases from V and 1 base from J; junction bases left unmatched: 0. Per the germline V gene, CDR1 is MRHNA and CDR2 is SNTAGT. The CDR3 sequence is CASSDSRGGTDTQYF. CDR3 nucleotide sequence: TGTGCCAGCAGTGACTCGCGGGGGGGCACAGATACGCAGTATTTT.

The chain joins TRBV19 to TRBJ1-2; 12 positions agree with TRBD1. This CDR3 comprises 20 residues. V lost 5 bases, J lost 7 bases, and 23 bases stayed unmatched. The germline CDR1 and CDR2 sequences are LNHDA and SQIVND (reference sequence). The CDR3 spells CASSPGTGGGRRKLIGGYTF. The CDR3 DNA reads TGTGCCAGTAGTCCCGGGACAGGGGGCGGTCGAAGGAAACTAATCGGTGGCTACACCTTC.

This clone has a handful of counts. The chain carries TRBV19 and TRBJ1-2; 10 positions match TRBD1. Looked up from germline, CDR1 is LNHDA and CDR2 is SQIVND (reference sequence). This CDR3 has 14 residues. V shed 6 bases, J shed 7 bases, and the junction held 8 bases outside the gene matches. CDR3: CASRMTGGTCGYTF. The CDR3 DNA reads as TGTGCCAGTAGAATGACAGGGGGCACGTGTGGCTACACCTTC. The whole variable domain, remainder taken from reference TRBV19 and TRBJ1-2, is DGGITQSPKYLFRKEGQNVTLSCEQNLNHDAMYWYRQDPGQGLRLIYYSQIVNDFQKGDIAEGYSVSREKKESFPLTVTSAQKNPTAFYLCASRMTGGTCGYTFGSGTRLTVV.

The chain's CDR3 is CASSYGGGRVNTEAFF. The CDR3 DNA reads TGTGCCAGCAGTTACGGGGGGGGGCGAGTGAACACTGAAGCTTTCTTT. The V gene is TRBV6-6, the J gene TRBJ1-1, with D tentatively TRBD1 (6 bases). The germline V gene has CDR1 MNHNY and CDR2 SVGAGI (reference sequence). V was cut by 2 bases and J by 0 bases, with 13 bases left in between. The CDR3 sequence is 16 residues long.

The chain is built from TRBV5-1 and TRBJ2-6; D gene unclear. Trimming left V 0 bases short and J 5 bases short, with 15 bases between. There are 17 residues in the CDR3. In germline, CDR1 is SGHRS, CDR2 YFSETQ. The CDR3 is CASSLGGSDLRANVLTF. Here the CDR3 DNA reads TGCGCCAGCAGCTTGGGCGGTTCCGACCTCCGGGCCAACGTCCTGACTTTC.

The chain links TRBV29-1 to TRBJ2-1; 7 bases agree with TRBD1. Germline CDR1 reads SQVTM; CDR2 reads ANQGSEA. J was trimmed by 8 bases and V by 6 bases; bases with no gene match: 16. CDR3 size: 15 residues. The CDR3, as DNA: TGCAGCGTCGGGCCCCCGACAGGGTCATTTGATGAGCAGTTCTTC. Protein: CSVGPPTGSFDEQFF.

This clone has just one count. CDR3 DNA sequence: TGTGCCAGCAGCCCCTACGGGACTAGCGGTAACAATGAGCAGTTCTTC. It is translated as CASSPYGTSGNNEQFF. This chain links TRBV7-2 with TRBJ2-1; TRBD2 agrees at 11 bases. Trimming at V came to 5 bases and at J to 5 bases, leaving 8 bases not matched to a gene. Looked up from germline, CDR1 is SGHTA and CDR2 is FQGNSA. CDR3 length: 16 residues.

V and J are TRBV28 and TRBJ2-7, with 16 bases that match TRBD2. The V segment lost 8 bases and the J segment 4 bases; nucleotides outside the gene matches: 26. Germline lookup yields CDR1 MDHEN and CDR2 SYDVKM. The CDR3 covers 22 residues. CDR3 nucleotides: TGTGCCAGCTATACGGGCTGGGGGCTGGGACTAGCGGGAGGGAGGTCCCCATACGAGCAGTACTTC. Translating it yields CASYTGWGLGLAGGRSPYEQYF.

To note about this clone: The junction does not match germline at one end; this may be a read error. V and J are TRBV27 and TRBJ2-3, with D possibly being TRBD2 (5 bases). Germline CDR1 MNHEY, CDR2 SMNVEV (reference sequence). This CDR3 is 13 amino acids long. CDR3 sequence reads: CASRFSGRDTQYF. The CDR3 coding sequence is TGTGCGAGCAGGTTTTCGGGGAGAGATACGCAGTATTTT.

This sequence joins TRBV14 and TRBJ2-7, with 11 bases that match TRBD2. There are 17 residues in the CDR3. Trimming cost V 5 bases and J 0 bases; bases outside gene matches: 9. In germline, CDR1 is SGHDN, CDR2 FVKESK. CDR3 DNA: TGTGCCAGCAGCGTCCGACTAGCGGGGATGAGCTCCTACGAGCAGTACTTC. It specifies CASSVRLAGMSSYEQYF.

This chain joins TRBV7-8 and TRBJ2-3; 10 bases line up with TRBD2. Germline values: CDR1 SGHVS, CDR2 FQNEAQ. CDR3 size: 15 residues. V was pared by 7 bases and J by 2 bases, with 6 bases of the junction left unmatched. CDR3 sequence (DNA): TGTGCCAGCAACCTACTAGCGGGGCTCACAGATACGCAGTATTTT. Translation gives CASNLLAGLTDTQYF.

V is TRBV7-9 and J is TRBJ1-3, with D unresolved. V shed 8 bases and J shed 0 bases, with 11 bases lying between them. Germline V gene data show CDR1 as SEHNR and CDR2 as FQNEAQ (reference sequence). There are 14 residues in the CDR3. CDR3 DNA sequence: TGTGCCAGCTCCTTCACCAGCTCTGGAAACACCATATATTTT. It is translated as CASSFTSSGNTIYF.

V is TRBV7-2 and J is TRBJ2-1; 10 positions agree with TRBD2. The germline V gene has CDR1 SGHTA and CDR2 FQGNSA. V trimming: 4 bases; J trimming: 10 bases; junction bases outside the gene matches: 7. The CDR3 is 14 residues long. CDR3 sequence (DNA): TGTGCCAGCAGCTCGCCGAGACTAGCGGGCGAGCAGTTCTTC. Its protein is CASSSPRLAGEQFF.

The chain carries TRBV28 and TRBJ1-4; weak D call: TRBD1 (6 bases). CDR1 and CDR2 from the germline V gene are MDHEN and SYDVKM. The CDR3 spans 16 residues. Trimming took off 5 bases at V and 7 bases at J, with 20 bases between the two ends. CDR3 sequence (DNA): TGTGCCAGCAGTCCCACAGGGTCGGAGATCGGTGAAAAACTGTTTTTT. Protein product: CASSPTGSEIGEKLFF.

The chain carries TRBV28 and TRBJ1-1, with no clear D. V was clipped by 3 bases and J by 7 bases, with 12 bases between them. CDR3 length: 13 amino acids. Germline V CDR1 and CDR2: MDHEN, SYDVKM. For the CDR3, the DNA is TGTGCCAGCAGTTTGGTCGGCAGGTGTGAAGCTTTCTTT. Translating it yields CASSLVGRCEAFF.